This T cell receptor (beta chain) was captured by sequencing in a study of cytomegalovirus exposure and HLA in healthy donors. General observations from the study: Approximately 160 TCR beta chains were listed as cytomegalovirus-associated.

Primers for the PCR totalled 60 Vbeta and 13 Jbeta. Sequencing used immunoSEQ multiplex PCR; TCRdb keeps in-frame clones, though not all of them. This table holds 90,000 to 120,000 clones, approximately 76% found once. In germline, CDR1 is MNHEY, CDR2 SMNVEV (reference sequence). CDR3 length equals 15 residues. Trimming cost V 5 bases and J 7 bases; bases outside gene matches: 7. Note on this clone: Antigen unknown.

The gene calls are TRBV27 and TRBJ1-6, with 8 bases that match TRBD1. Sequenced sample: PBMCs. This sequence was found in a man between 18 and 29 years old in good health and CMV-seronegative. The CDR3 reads CASSTGGTGNSPLHF. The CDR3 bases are TGTGCCAGCAGTACCGGCGGGACAGGAAATTCACCCCTCCACTTT.